This TCR beta chain was recorded in a study of blood T cell repertoires in COVID-19. At the level of the study: COVID-19 samples, acute and convalescent, were from the United States, Italy and Spain. The cDNA or gDNA used as material had been derived from T cells, B-cell-depleted T cells, or PBMCs.

Original methodology: For nucleated cells, counts were estimated from reference gene primer amplification. This table comes from immunoSEQ multiplex PCR, and its TCRdb copy is limited to in-frame clones, with some not included. That table gives V, J and clone size, and the DNA gave D and trimming. This table has fewer than 250,000 clones, 88% appearing once. Material: peripheral blood. The TCR originated in a human donor in a cohort sampled during active COVID-19.

The DNA for the CDR3 is TGTGCCAGCAATCGGGCGGGAGGCTCCTACAATGAGCAGTTCTTC. Translating gives CASNRAGGSYNEQFF. The rearrangement joins TRBV9 to TRBJ2-1; 8 bases fit TRBD2. J was trimmed by 0 bases and V by 6 bases; bases with no gene match: 5. CDR3 length: 15 residues. CDR1 SGDLS and CDR2 YYNGEE come from the germline V gene. Full variable domain (missing parts from reference TRBV9 and TRBJ2-1): DSGVTQTPKHLITATGQRVTLRCSPRSGDLSVYWYQQSLDQGLQFLIQYYNGEERAKGNILERFSAQQFPDLHSELNLSSLELGDSALYFCASNRAGGSYNEQFFGPGTRLTVL.